The 24 T cell receptor beta chains listed next were all sequenced from one sample in a study of shared clonotypes between healthy human individuals. The method was immunoSEQ multiplex PCR; TCRdb's version includes in-frame clones alone and lacks a portion of them. The sample carries over a million clones, more than 95% recorded once. Sequences were obtained from naive CD4+ T cells sorted from blood. Subset described: CD45RA+ positively selected. These receptors originate from a man aged 25 to 40 in good health.

This chain uses TRBV4-3 with TRBJ1-2, with TRBD1 as a possible D gene (5 bases). Germline V lookup: CDR1 LGHNA, CDR2 YSLEER. Trimming shortened V by 3 bases and J by 6 bases, and 11 bases separated the two germline ends. The CDR3 contains 13 residues. This chain's CDR3 is CASSQWDVDGYTF. CDR3 nucleotide sequence: TGCGCCAGCAGCCAGTGGGACGTTGATGGCTACACCTTC.

This clone was observed once. The genes are TRBV13 and TRBJ2-1; 12 positions match TRBD2. V lost 4 bases, J lost 7 bases, and 5 bases stayed unmatched. The CDR3 consists of 15 residues. Per germline, CDR1 PRHDT and CDR2 FYEKMQ (reference sequence). CDR3 loop: CASSSKLAGGNEQFF. DNA for the CDR3: TGTGCCAGCAGCTCCAAACTAGCGGGAGGTAATGAGCAGTTCTTC.

CDR3 sequence (DNA): TGTGCCAGCGCAACCCGACTAGCGGCCTACAATGAGCAGTTCTTC. This codes for CASATRLAAYNEQFF. J is TRBJ2-1 and V is TRBV7-2, with 9 positions matching TRBD2. This CDR3 has 15 residues. Germline V gene lookup returns CDR1 SGHTA and CDR2 FQGNSA. After removal of 8 bases from V and 2 bases from J, the junction contained 7 bases not matched to a gene.

V gene TRBV5-5 combines with J gene TRBJ1-1, with D tentatively TRBD1 (6 bases). Trimming removed 1 base from V and 3 bases from J, with 10 bases in between. Per the germline V gene, CDR1 is SGHKS and CDR2 is YYEKEE (reference sequence). There are 14 residues in the CDR3. The CDR3 loop is CASSLWSGDTEAFF. CDR3 DNA: TGTGCCAGCAGCTTGTGGTCAGGGGACACTGAAGCTTTCTTT. Filled out from reference TRBV5-5 and TRBJ1-1, the complete variable domain reads DAGVTQSPTHLIKTRGQQVTLRCSPISGHKSVSWYQQVLGQGPQFIFQYYEKEERGRGNFPDRFSARQFPNYSSELNVNALLLGDSALYLCASSLWSGDTEAFFGQGTRLTVV.

The chain carries TRBV7-8 and TRBJ2-1; TRBD1 matches 7 bases. Trimming removed 5 bases from V and 6 bases from J; junction bases left unmatched: 16. In germline, CDR1 is SGHVS, CDR2 FQNEAQ. The CDR3 totals 17 residues. CDR3 coding DNA: TGTGCCAGCAGCGCACGACCCGGGACAGTGGGGGCCAATGAGCAGTTCTTC. Protein: CASSARPGTVGANEQFF.

The chain recombines TRBV9 with TRBJ2-7, with D uncertain. V dropped 0 bases and J dropped 3 bases, with 16 bases sitting between them. There are 16 residues in the CDR3. Germline assignment: CDR1 SGDLS and CDR2 YYNGEE. Here the CDR3 DNA reads TGTGCCAGCAGCGTAGGGGCTAGTCCTGATAACTACGAGCAGTACTTC. Protein: CASSVGASPDNYEQYF.

On this clone itself: In the same sample, other DNA sequences code for this CDR3. The V gene is TRBV29-1, the J gene TRBJ1-1; D is undetermined. This CDR3 contains 14 residues. V lost 3 bases to trimming and J lost 0 bases, with 11 bases between them. Germline CDR1 and CDR2: SQVTM and ANQGSEA. Here the CDR3 DNA reads TGCAGCGTTGATCCGACGGGTATGAACACTGAAGCTTTCTTT. This sequence encodes CSVDPTGMNTEAFF.

The chain has TRBV5-1 and TRBJ2-3; 10 nucleotides line up with TRBD2. The CDR3 contains 15 residues. CDR1 is SGHRS and CDR2 is YFSETQ in the germline V gene. V trimming: 2 bases; J trimming: 6 bases; junction bases outside the gene matches: 6. The CDR3 sequence is CASSFGTSVGDTQYF. The CDR3 DNA is TGCGCCAGCAGCTTCGGGACTAGCGTAGGGGATACGCAGTATTTT. The full variable domain, in which reference TRBV5-1 and TRBJ2-3 provide the parts outside the CDR3, is KAGVTQTPRYLIKTRGQQVTLSCSPISGHRSVSWYQQTPGQGLQFLFEYFSETQRNKGNFPGRFSGRQFSNSRSEMNVSTLELGDSALYLCASSFGTSVGDTQYFGPGTRLTVL.

This rearrangement joins TRBV28 to TRBJ2-7, with D unresolved. Germline V gives CDR1 MDHEN, CDR2 SYDVKM. This CDR3 is 14 amino acids long. Trimming took 5 bases from V and 0 from J, leaving 11 bases between them. CDR3 bases: TGTGCCAGCAGTCCCAGGCAGGTCTCCTACGAGCAGTACTTC. This encodes CASSPRQVSYEQYF.

V usage is TRBV7-9 and J usage is TRBJ2-1; D uncertain. The V gene lost 8 bases and the J gene lost 6 bases, with 11 bases spanning the gap. CDR3 length: 12 residues. Germline values: CDR1 SEHNR, CDR2 FQNEAQ (reference sequence). CDR3 sequence (DNA): TGTGCCAGCTGGAGTACGGCCAATGAGCAGTTCTTC. Its protein product is CASWSTANEQFF.

This rearrangement joins TRBV9 to TRBJ1-1, with D perhaps matching TRBD1 (6 bases). With 3 bases removed from V and 3 bases from J, the gap between germline ends came to 18 bases. CDR3 length: 16 amino acids. Germline V gene sequence: CDR1 SGDLS, CDR2 YYNGEE. CDR3 bases: TGTGCCAGCAGCGCCGCCCTTGGGGGGGCACACACTGAAGCTTTCTTT. The encoded protein is CASSAALGGAHTEAFF.

The rearrangement joins TRBV5-1 to TRBJ1-5; tentatively, D is TRBD1 (6 bases). The CDR3 totals 15 residues. V lost 3 bases to trimming and J lost 5 bases, with 15 bases between them. Per germline, CDR1 SGHRS and CDR2 YFSETQ. The CDR3 sequence is CASSSGGGSDQPQHF. The CDR3 DNA is TGCGCCAGCAGCTCCGGAGGGGGTTCTGATCAGCCCCAGCATTTT. Supplemented by reference TRBV5-1 and TRBJ1-5, the full variable domain reads KAGVTQTPRYLIKTRGQQVTLSCSPISGHRSVSWYQQTPGQGLQFLFEYFSETQRNKGNFPGRFSGRQFSNSRSEMNVSTLELGDSALYLCASSSGGGSDQPQHFGDGTRLSIL.

The chain carries TRBV11-2 and TRBJ2-1; 8 bases fit TRBD1. Trimming took 5 bases from V and 3 from J; bases not matched to a gene: 3. This CDR3 comprises 14 residues. Germline CDR1 SGHAT, CDR2 FQNNGV. The chain's CDR3 is CASSTGGYYNEQFF. CDR3 DNA sequence: TGTGCCAGCAGCACAGGGGGGTACTACAATGAGCAGTTCTTC.

In this sample, this clone turned up once. This chain links TRBV18 with TRBJ1-2; 10 bases agree with TRBD1. Germline V lookup: CDR1 KGHSH, CDR2 LQKENI. The CDR3 spans 16 residues. With 0 bases clipped from V and 2 bases from J, the junction kept 3 bases outside the gene matches. The CDR3 reads CASSPPGQGKNYGYTF. Here the CDR3 DNA reads TGTGCCAGCTCACCACCGGGACAGGGGAAAAACTATGGCTACACCTTC. The full variable domain, completed using reference TRBV18 and TRBJ1-2, is NAGVMQNPRHLVRRRGQEARLRCSPMKGHSHVYWYRQLPEEGLKFMVYLQKENIIDESGMPKERFSAEFPKEGPSILRIQQVVRGDSAAYFCASSPPGQGKNYGYTFGSGTRLTVV.

This chain connects TRBV2 to TRBJ2-2; D call uncertain. This CDR3 is 11 amino acids long. Per germline, CDR1 SNHLY and CDR2 FYNNEI. V lost 7 bases and J lost 5, with 5 bases in between. The CDR3 reads CASMSTGELFF. The CDR3 DNA reads TGTGCCAGCATGAGTACCGGGGAGCTGTTTTTT.

This sequence joins TRBV6-5 and TRBJ2-7; D is perhaps TRBD2 (6 bases). CDR1 and CDR2 from the germline V gene are MNHEY and SVGAGI. This CDR3 has 15 amino acids. The V and J ends lost 6 bases and 7 bases respectively, with 22 bases between them. CDR3 DNA: TGTGCCAGCAGCTTGATTTCGACTAGTGCCGCTGAGCAGTACTTC. Protein product: CASSLISTSAAEQYF.

The chain links TRBV7-3 to TRBJ2-3, with D maybe TRBD2 (6 bases). The CDR3 totals 15 residues. Trimming took 5 bases from V and 0 from J, leaving 12 bases between them. Germline V gene lookup returns CDR1 SGHTA and CDR2 FQGTGA. The CDR3 coding sequence is TGTGCCAGCAGCCTGGGACTTTCTAGCACAGATACGCAGTATTTT. Translation gives CASSLGLSSTDTQYF.

The chain is built from TRBV28 and TRBJ2-2; D is possibly TRBD1 or TRBD2 (5 bases each). The V gene's germline CDR1 is MDHEN and CDR2 SYDVKM. V was clipped by 1 base and J by 7 bases, with 10 bases between them. CDR3 size: 14 residues. CDR3 coding DNA: TGTGCCAGCAGTTTATCCGGGGCGATCGGGGAGCTGTTTTTT. Translating it yields CASSLSGAIGELFF.

The V and J genes are TRBV11-2 and TRBJ2-5, with 7 bases identical to TRBD2. This CDR3 contains 15 residues. Trimming cost V 5 bases and J 5 bases; bases outside gene matches: 11. CDR1 SGHAT and CDR2 FQNNGV come from the germline V gene. CDR3 amino acids: CASSPGTTGKETQYF. As DNA, the CDR3 is TGTGCCAGCAGCCCTGGGACTACCGGAAAGGAGACCCAGTACTTC.

The chain combines TRBV5-1 with TRBJ2-1; 9 bases are shared with TRBD2. Germline values: CDR1 SGHRS, CDR2 YFSETQ. The CDR3 spans 16 residues. V lost 4 bases, J lost 5 bases, and 10 bases stayed unmatched. In DNA form, the CDR3 reads TGCGCCAGCAGCCCCCCGCTAGCGGGACGGAACAATGAGCAGTTCTTC. This gives the protein CASSPPLAGRNNEQFF.

The chain carries TRBV14 and TRBJ2-7, with 12 bases identical to TRBD2. With V trimmed by 4 bases and J by 0 bases, 7 bases remained unmatched. Germline V CDR1 and CDR2: SGHDN, FVKESK. This CDR3 contains 17 residues. This chain's CDR3 is CASSPHLLAGGSYEQYF. As DNA, the CDR3 is TGTGCCAGCAGCCCCCACTTACTAGCGGGAGGCTCCTACGAGCAGTACTTC.

This chain links TRBV10-3 with TRBJ2-1; D not certain. CDR1 is ENHRY and CDR2 is SYGVKD in the germline V gene. The CDR3 runs to 14 residues. V was pared by 2 bases and J by 7 bases, with 12 bases between. The chain's CDR3 is CAISEPWTENEQFF. For the CDR3, the DNA is TGTGCCATCAGTGAGCCATGGACCGAGAATGAGCAGTTCTTC.

In nucleotides, the CDR3 is TGTGCCAGCAGCTTAGCGGGGGGAGAGACCCAGTACTTC. Translating gives CASSLAGGETQYF. This sequence joins TRBV7-6 and TRBJ2-5; tentatively, D is TRBD2 (6 bases). V was trimmed by 0 bases and J by 4 bases, leaving 6 bases between them. The CDR3 loop spans 13 amino acids. Germline V gene sequence: CDR1 SGHVS, CDR2 FNYEAQ.

CDR3 sequence reads: CASSHFGDTRPSDTQYF. The DNA for the CDR3 is TGTGCCAGCAGCCACTTTGGGGACACCCGACCCTCAGATACGCAGTATTTT. The rearrangement uses TRBV14 and TRBJ2-3; the D gene is possibly TRBD1 (6 bases). CDR1 and CDR2 (germline): SGHDN, FVKESK. V lost 3 bases, J lost 4 bases, and 20 bases lay in between. The CDR3 length is 17 residues.